This T cell receptor beta chain was recorded in a study of cytomegalovirus exposure and HLA in healthy donors. On this clone itself: Its antigen is undetermined.

A multiplex PCR was run with 60 Vbeta primers and 13 Jbeta primers. TCRdb's copy holds only in-frame clones and misses some; the assay was immunoSEQ multiplex PCR. This sample yields roughly 52,000 clones, of which around 82% are seen a single time; roughly 1.5% belongs to the top ten. Findings and caveats of the study: Later on, analysis showed that most CMV-associated TCR beta chains appeared to be HLA-restricted. A few V segments could not be told apart, such as TRBV6-2 and TRBV6-3, and were left out.

Germline CDR1 is SGHRS and CDR2 is YFSETQ. The CDR3 is made up of 13 amino acids. Trimming took 4 bases from V and 6 from J; bases not matched to a gene: 2. The chain combines TRBV5-1 with TRBJ2-3; 10 nucleotides align to TRBD1. The source is a female donor in good health and CMV-seronegative. The sequenced sample consisted of PBMCs. This chain's CDR3 is CASSRQGADTQYF. As DNA, the CDR3 is TGCGCCAGCAGCCGACAGGGGGCTGATACGCAGTATTTT.